This T cell receptor (beta chain) was obtained from a study of blood T cell repertoires in COVID-19. Whole-study context: Collection of acute and convalescent COVID-19 samples took place in the United States, Italy and Spain. In each case, the material was cDNA or gDNA derived from T cells, B-cell-depleted T cells, or PBMCs.

Per the original data handling: Estimates of nucleated cell counts were drawn from the amplification of reference gene primers. Repertoires were generated with immunoSEQ multiplex PCR, while TCRdb's copy carries only in-frame clones and drops some. The V and J calls and the clone size are those of that table, but D and trimming were determined from the DNA. The sample contains just under 55,000 clones, approximately 91% of which appear only once. With 0 bases clipped from V and 1 base from J, the junction kept 1 base outside the gene matches. Looked up from germline, CDR1 is MNHEY and CDR2 is SVGAGI. The CDR3 has 15 amino acids.

The rearrangement joins TRBV6-5 to TRBJ2-7, with 9 bases fitting TRBD2. This sequence was found in a man aged 45-60 years with acute or convalescent COVID-19. Sequencing was performed on peripheral blood. CDR3 bases: TGTGCCAGCAGTTACTCTCTAGCGGGATCCTACGAGCAGTACTTC. Its protein is CASSYSLAGSYEQYF.